Following are 14 T cell receptor beta chains from one sample sequenced in a study of T cell repertoires in aging, cancer and after chemotherapy. The template was genomic DNA from peripheral blood, not RNA. A mixed TRB-A/B primer pool amplified rearranged TRB by multiplex touch-down PCR. One entry per CDR3 protein, called by TCRdb with MiXCR from the multiplex PCR reads. This table has several thousand distinct CDR3 sequences, around a third appearing once. Sequencing was carried out using blood. The receptors here all came from a human donor in good health. The donor label of this sample is uncertain.

The chain carries TRBV30 and TRBJ1-5, with D hard to call. V gave up 3 bases and J gave up 2 bases, with 17 bases separating them. The CDR3 has 16 residues. CDR1 and CDR2 (germline): GTSNPN, SVGIG (reference sequence). This chain's CDR3 is CAWSPPGVPRNQPQHF. The CDR3 DNA sequence: TGTGCCTGGAGCCCACCGGGAGTTCCCCGCAATCAGCCCCAGCATTTT.

This clonotype counts as medium-sized. The chain uses TRBV29-1 and TRBJ2-7; D is possibly TRBD2 (5 bases). Trimming took off 1 base at V and 4 bases at J, with 14 bases between the two ends. Germline V CDR1 and CDR2: SQVTM, ANQGSEA. The length of the CDR3 is 14 residues. CDR3 coding DNA: TGCAGCGTTGAAGGGCGGAGCGGACGGTACGAGCAGTACTTC. Residues: CSVEGRSGRYEQYF.

This chain connects TRBV27 to TRBJ2-7; 7 nucleotides align to TRBD1. The CDR3 is 14 amino acids. Germline-derived CDR1 and CDR2 are MNHEY and SMNVEV (reference sequence). Trimming cost V 4 bases and J 3 bases; bases outside gene matches: 6. CDR3 sequence (DNA): TGTGCCAGCAGTTATCACAGGGGAAACTACGAGCAGTACTTC. It is translated as CASSYHRGNYEQYF.

V and J are TRBV10-3 and TRBJ1-1; D is perhaps TRBD1 (6 bases). The CDR3 is made up of 17 amino acids. Germline V gives CDR1 ENHRY, CDR2 SYGVKD. The V end was cut by 0 bases, the J end by 1 base, with 15 bases between. DNA for the CDR3: TGTGCCATCAGTGAGTCCCCCCAGGGGCAGGGGAACACTGAAGCTTTCTTT. This translates into CAISESPQGQGNTEAFF.

This clonotype was seen only a few times. The chain has TRBV6-1 and TRBJ1-5, with 7 bases that match TRBD1. CDR3 length equals 14 residues. The germline V gene encodes CDR1 MNHNS and CDR2 SASEGT. The ends lost 5 bases at V and 0 bases at J; junction bases unmatched: 1. CDR3 sequence reads: CASSTGASNQPQHF. The CDR3 bases are TGTGCCAGCAGTACAGGGGCTAGCAATCAGCCCCAGCATTTT.

As for this clonotype: The junction shows a germline mismatch at one end, possibly a read error. In DNA form, the CDR3 reads TGTGCCAGCAGCAAGGCTGGAGGAACAAGTGGCACAGGTACGCAGTATTTT. Translation: CASSKAGGTSGTGTQYF. The gene calls are TRBV6-1 and TRBJ2-3, with D perhaps TRBD1 or TRBD2 (5 bases each). Per germline, CDR1 MNHNS and CDR2 SASEGT. The CDR3 contains 17 residues.

This clonotype was counted only a few times. The chain combines TRBV5-6 with TRBJ1-6; tentatively, D is TRBD1 (5 bases). The CDR3 spans 14 residues. The V and J ends lost 6 bases and 7 bases respectively, with 14 bases between them. CDR1 and CDR2 from the germline V gene are SGHDT and YYEEEE. The CDR3 loop reads CASTHRFKNSPLHF. In nucleotides, the CDR3 is TGTGCCAGCACCCACAGGTTCAAGAATTCACCCCTCCACTTT.

J is TRBJ2-3 and V is TRBV7-2; 10 nucleotides match TRBD2. The CDR3 length is 17 residues. Germline CDR1 and CDR2: SGHTA and FQGNSA. With 3 bases clipped from V and 0 bases from J, the junction kept 6 bases outside the gene matches. The CDR3 nucleotides read TGTGCCAGCAGCTTTACTAGCGGGGAATATAGCACAGATACGCAGTATTTT. This codes for CASSFTSGEYSTDTQYF.

The V call is TRBV5-1, the J call TRBJ1-1, with D possibly TRBD1 on 5 matching bases. Trimming took off 7 bases at V and 0 bases at J, with 16 bases between the two ends. CDR3 length: 15 residues. The germline CDR1 and CDR2 sequences are SGHRS and YFSETQ. CDR3 sequence (DNA): TGCGCCAGCCGTCCGTCGTGGGACGTGAACACTGAAGCTTTCTTT. Its protein is CASRPSWDVNTEAFF.

By proportion, this clonotype is medium-sized. The V call is TRBV30, the J call TRBJ2-5; D is ambiguous. The germline gives CDR1 GTSNPN, CDR2 SVGIG (reference sequence). Trimming removed 3 bases at V and 5 bases at J, with 4 bases between. The CDR3 loop spans 10 amino acids. CDR3 sequence reads: CAWSRETQYF. The CDR3 DNA reads as TGTGCCTGGAGCAGGGAGACCCAGTACTTC. The whole variable domain, filled in from reference TRBV30 and TRBJ2-5, reads SQTIHQWPATLVQPVGSPLSLECTVEGTSNPNLYWYRQAAGRGLQLLFYSVGIGQISSEVPQNLSASRPQDRQFILSSKKLLLSDSGFYLCAWSRETQYFGPGTRLLVL.

This clonotype was seen a few times. The chain combines TRBV5-6 with TRBJ2-3, with D maybe TRBD1 (6 bases). Trimming stripped 0 bases from V and 6 bases from J, with 11 bases between. The CDR3 has 14 amino acids. Germline CDR1 and CDR2: SGHDT and YYEEEE. The CDR3 region has the DNA TGTGCCAGCAGCTTGGGTCATAGGGGGGATACGCAGTATTTT. It translates to CASSLGHRGDTQYF.

This clonotype was seen only a few times. The chain combines TRBV27 with TRBJ2-5, with 14 positions matching TRBD2. CDR1 is MNHEY, CDR2 SMNVEV, per germline (reference sequence). The V segment lost 6 bases and the J segment 2 bases; nucleotides outside the gene matches: 5. The CDR3 has 16 residues. The DNA of the CDR3 is TGTGCCAGCAGACGTGGACTAGCGGGGGGTCAAGAGACCCAGTACTTC. This translates into CASRRGLAGGQETQYF.

This clonotype appeared a few times. The chain uses TRBV6-1 and TRBJ1-2; D remains unclear. This CDR3 has 16 residues. V was shortened by 1 base and J by 8 bases, with 20 bases between the two germline ends. Germline V gene data show CDR1 as MNHNS and CDR2 as SASEGT. The CDR3 loop reads CASSEGRRSRREGYTF. The CDR3 bases are TGTGCCAGCAGTGAAGGGAGGAGGTCGCGACGTGAAGGCTACACCTTC.

Details on this clonotype: The DNA is left out, because the CDR3 cannot be placed on it with certainty; the CDR3 is given as TCRdb lists it. This chain uses TRBV6-1 with TRBJ1-4; TRBD1, as called in the table, went unchecked against the DNA. Germline V gene lookup returns CDR1 MNHNS and CDR2 SASEGT. The CDR3 has 13 amino acids, counting both end residues. This chain's CDR3 is CASSDRGLKNCFF.